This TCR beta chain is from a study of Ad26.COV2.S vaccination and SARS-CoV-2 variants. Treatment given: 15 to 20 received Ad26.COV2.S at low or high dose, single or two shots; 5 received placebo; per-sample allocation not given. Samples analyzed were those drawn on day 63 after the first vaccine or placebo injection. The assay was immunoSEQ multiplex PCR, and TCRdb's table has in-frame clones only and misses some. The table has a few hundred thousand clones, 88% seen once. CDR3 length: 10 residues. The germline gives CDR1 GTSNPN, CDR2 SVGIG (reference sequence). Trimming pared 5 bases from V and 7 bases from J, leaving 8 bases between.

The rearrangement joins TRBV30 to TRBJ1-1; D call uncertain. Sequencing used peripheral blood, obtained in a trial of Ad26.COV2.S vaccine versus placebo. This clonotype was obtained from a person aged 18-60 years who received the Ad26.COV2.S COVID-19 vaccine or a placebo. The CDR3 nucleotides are TGTGCCTGGGGACGGCTTGAAGCTTTCTTT. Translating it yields CAWGRLEAFF.